This T cell receptor (beta chain) was observed in a study of human T cells and chemical hapten exposure. Single cDNA molecules in the library carried unique molecular identifiers attached during preparation. MiXCR, run by TCRdb on the RACE reads, gives a single entry per CDR3 protein. The table shows 50,000 to 70,000 distinct CDR3 sequences, with about 5.7% occurring only once. Germline V gives CDR1 DFQATT, CDR2 SNEGSKA (reference sequence). This CDR3 is built from 13 residues. The V gene lost 3 bases and the J gene lost 1 base, with 10 bases spanning the gap. This clonotype was observed many times. What it recognizes is unknown. Time point noted: healthy volunteer bleed at 6 weeks. Total RNA was isolated from whole blood that had not been fractionated. General study findings and limits: Sensitizing to DPC left TCRs with a frequency above 1 in 1000 unaltered.

The V call is TRBV20-1, the J call TRBJ2-7, with D maybe TRBD1 (6 bases). The clonotype originates from a female donor in good health. Some clones in this sample may be carry-over from other donors' samples. The specimen was whole blood. The CDR3 spells CSARRDTSYEQYF. The CDR3 nucleotides are TGCAGTGCTAGGAGGGACACTTCCTACGAGCAGTACTTC.